This TCR beta chain derives from a study of cytomegalovirus exposure and HLA in healthy donors. Looking at the study overall: From 190 million or so T cells, an earlier analysis saw approximately 110 million unique TCR beta sequences. The study, taken as a whole, reports: HLA allele associations emerged for some 16,000 TCR beta sequences in a later analysis, at 0.05 false discovery rate. TCR beta chain V- and J-gene trimming was linked, in a later analysis, to a missense variant in DCLRE1C. Several top significant clusters appeared, in a later analysis, to be linked to common viral pathogens.

As for this clone: The antigen remains unidentified.

Both 60 Vbeta primers and 13 Jbeta primers went into the PCR. Measured with immunoSEQ multiplex PCR; TCRdb has only the in-frame clones, and not every one. This table holds 150,000 to 200,000 clones, 70% to 80% found once. CDR3 length equals 15 residues. Per germline, CDR1 SGHNT and CDR2 YYREEE (reference sequence). The V gene end was trimmed by 3 bases and the J gene end by 2 bases; junction bases not matched to a gene: 3. Sequencing was done on a sample of PBMCs. The TCR sequence derives from a man younger than 35 in good health and CMV-seropositive. This chain links TRBV5-4 with TRBJ1-4; 8 bases are shared with TRBD1. CDR3 nucleotide sequence: TGTGCCAGCAGCTCCCGGACAGGGACTAATGAAAAACTGTTTTTT. Translation: CASSSRTGTNEKLFF. Drawing the rest from reference TRBV5-4 and TRBJ1-4, the complete variable domain is ETGVTQSPTHLIKTRGQQVTLRCSSQSGHNTVSWYQQALGQGPQFIFQYYREEENGRGNFPPRFSGLQFPNYSSELNVNALELDDSALYLCASSSRTGTNEKLFFGSGTQLSVL.